This T cell receptor (beta chain) was identified during a study of T cell responses to AZD1222 COVID-19 vaccine. This clone was recorded only once. CDR1 LGHNA and CDR2 YNFKEQ come from the germline V gene. V gave up 0 bases and J gave up 3 bases; unmatched junction bases: 6. The CDR3 spans 18 residues. Some clones are missing from TCRdb's copy, which holds only in-frame ones; the method was immunoSEQ multiplex PCR. The sample has 80,000 to 90,000 clones, over 85% seen once. The TCR comes from an adult in good health. The rearrangement links TRBV4-2 to TRBJ2-3, with TRBD2 identical over 13 bases. The sequenced sample was peripheral blood, obtained on day 0 of AZD1222 vaccination. Here the CDR3 DNA reads TGTGCCAGCAGCCAAGAGTTCGGGACTAGCGGGATGACAGATACGCAGTATTTT. It is translated as CASSQEFGTSGMTDTQYF.